The next 13 T cell receptor beta chains were all read from a single sample in a study of blood T cell repertoires in COVID-19. Repertoires were generated with immunoSEQ multiplex PCR, while TCRdb's copy carries only in-frame clones and drops some. In the table there are 130,000 to 150,000 clones, 78% of which are singletons. Sequencing was done on a sample of peripheral blood. These receptors came from a woman aged 60-70 years with acute or convalescent COVID-19.

The gene calls are TRBV3-1 (or the pseudogene TRBV3-2) and TRBJ2-1; 9 bases are shared with TRBD1. Germline V gives CDR1 LGHDT, CDR2 YNNKEL (reference sequence). The CDR3 is made up of 12 amino acids. Trimming took 6 bases from V and 11 from J; bases not matched to a gene: 5. The CDR3 here is CASRTGGTQQFF. The CDR3 DNA is TGTGCCAGCAGGACAGGGGGGACCCAGCAGTTCTTC.

J is TRBJ1-2 and V is TRBV19; D gene unclear. Germline CDR1 and CDR2: LNHDA and SQIVND (reference sequence). V gave up 4 bases and J gave up 8 bases, with 8 bases separating them. The CDR3 runs 11 residues. The CDR3 coding sequence is TGTGCCAGTAGTACGGGGTACGGCTACACCTTC. This codes for CASSTGYGYTF.

The chain joins TRBV5-5 to TRBJ1-5; D not resolved. The V end lost 2 bases, the J end lost 3 bases, and 6 bases lay between the germline ends. The CDR3 has 13 amino acids. From germline, CDR1 is SGHKS and CDR2 YYEKEE (reference sequence). The CDR3 region has the DNA TGTGCCAGCAGCTTTTTACACAATCAGCCCCAGCATTTT. Translating it yields CASSFLHNQPQHF. Using reference TRBV5-5 and TRBJ1-5 for the parts outside the CDR3, the full variable domain is DAGVTQSPTHLIKTRGQQVTLRCSPISGHKSVSWYQQVLGQGPQFIFQYYEKEERGRGNFPDRFSARQFPNYSSELNVNALLLGDSALYLCASSFLHNQPQHFGDGTRLSIL.

The chain joins TRBV6-4 to TRBJ2-1; 8 bases line up with TRBD2. Unmatched junction bases numbered 6, after V lost 3 bases and J lost 8 bases. From germline, CDR1 is MRHNA and CDR2 SNTAGT. The CDR3 totals 14 residues. The CDR3: CASSETGTSYEQFF. CDR3 in DNA: TGTGCCAGCAGTGAAACCGGGACTAGTTATGAGCAGTTCTTC.

The J gene is TRBJ1-5, the V gene TRBV2; D is unresolved. Germline V CDR1 and CDR2: SNHLY, FYNNEI. Trimming took 4 bases from V and 5 from J, leaving 12 bases between them. CDR3 length: 14 residues. The CDR3 here is CASSAAGGDQPQHF. CDR3 in DNA: TGTGCCAGCAGTGCAGCCGGTGGTGATCAGCCCCAGCATTTT.

This rearrangement joins TRBV11-2 to TRBJ1-6, with TRBD1 identical over 9 bases. Germline CDR1 is SGHAT and CDR2 is FQNNGV. V shed 0 bases and J 10 bases; nucleotides not matched to a gene: 7. There are 16 residues in the CDR3. CDR3 nucleotides: TGTGCCAGCAGCTTAGAACGGACAGGGGTCTCCTCACCCCTCCACTTT. This codes for CASSLERTGVSSPLHF.

This clone was detected a few times. The chain combines TRBV5-6 with TRBJ2-7; 10 bases are shared with TRBD2. V shed 1 base, J shed 5 bases, and the junction held 6 bases outside the gene matches. The length of the CDR3 is 15 residues. Germline V gene lookup returns CDR1 SGHDT and CDR2 YYEEEE. The CDR3 spells CASSLRSSGRNEQYF. In DNA, the CDR3 is TGTGCCAGCAGCTTGCGTTCTAGCGGGAGAAACGAGCAGTACTTC.

The chain is built from TRBV6-6 and TRBJ2-7; TRBD1 matches 11 bases. Germline V lookup: CDR1 MNHNY, CDR2 SVGAGI (reference sequence). This CDR3 spans 15 amino acids. With V trimmed by 6 bases and J by 4 bases, 8 bases remained unmatched. The CDR3 loop reads CASRDSGTGGYEQYF. In nucleotides, the CDR3 is TGTGCCAGCAGGGACTCCGGGACAGGGGGGTACGAGCAGTACTTC.

This clone has a handful of counts. The chain employs TRBV4-2 and TRBJ1-5; TRBD1 matches at 7 bases. J lost 4 bases, V lost 0 bases, and 12 bases had no gene match. Germline CDR1 reads LGHNA; CDR2 reads YNFKEQ. CDR3 length: 18 amino acids. The CDR3 is CASSQETPFGTVNQPQHF. The CDR3 DNA is TGTGCCAGCAGCCAAGAGACCCCTTTCGGGACAGTAAATCAGCCCCAGCATTTT.

The V gene is TRBV5-6, the J gene TRBJ2-2; 12 positions agree with TRBD2. V gave up 7 bases and J gave up 7 bases; unmatched junction bases: 2. Looked up from germline, CDR1 is SGHDT and CDR2 is YYEEEE. The CDR3 runs to 13 residues. The CDR3 protein is CASRTSGDGELFF. The DNA for the CDR3 is TGTGCCAGCCGGACTAGCGGGGACGGGGAGCTGTTTTTT.

V and J are TRBV7-9 and TRBJ2-2; D is perhaps TRBD1 (6 bases). The CDR3 is 14 amino acids. Trimming took 5 bases from V and 6 from J, leaving 13 bases between them. Germline V CDR1 and CDR2: SEHNR, FQNEAQ (reference sequence). The CDR3 bases are TGTGCCAGCAGCAGTACAGGGATCGCCGGGGAGCTGTTTTTT. It encodes CASSSTGIAGELFF.

This clone showed up just once. The chain employs TRBV9 and TRBJ2-5, with TRBD2 identical over 10 bases. V was clipped by 0 bases and J by 4 bases; unmatched bases: 9. The CDR3 has 17 amino acids. CDR1 SGDLS and CDR2 YYNGEE come from the germline V gene. CDR3 amino acids: CASSVGEIAGGRETQYF. In DNA form, the CDR3 reads TGTGCCAGCAGCGTAGGTGAGATAGCGGGAGGCCGAGAGACCCAGTACTTC.

The V and J genes are TRBV7-9 and TRBJ2-1; D not certain. The length of the CDR3 is 12 residues. The germline gives CDR1 SEHNR, CDR2 FQNEAQ (reference sequence). V lost 1 base and J lost 9, with 7 bases in between. The CDR3 DNA reads as TGTGCCAGCAGCTTAGTACAGACTGAGCAGTTCTTC. Translating it yields CASSLVQTEQFF.